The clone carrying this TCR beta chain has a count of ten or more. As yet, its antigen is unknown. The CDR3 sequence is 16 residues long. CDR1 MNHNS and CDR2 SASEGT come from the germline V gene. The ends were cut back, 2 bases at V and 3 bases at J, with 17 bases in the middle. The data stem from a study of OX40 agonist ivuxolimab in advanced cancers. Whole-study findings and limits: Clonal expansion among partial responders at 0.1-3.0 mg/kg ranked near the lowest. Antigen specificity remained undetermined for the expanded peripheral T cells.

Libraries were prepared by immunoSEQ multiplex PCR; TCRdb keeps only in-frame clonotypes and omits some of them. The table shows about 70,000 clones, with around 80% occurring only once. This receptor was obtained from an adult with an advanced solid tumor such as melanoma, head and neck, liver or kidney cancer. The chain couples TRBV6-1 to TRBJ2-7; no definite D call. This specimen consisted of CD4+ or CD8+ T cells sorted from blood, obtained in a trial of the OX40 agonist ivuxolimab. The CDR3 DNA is TGTGCCAGCAGTGAATTTTCCAGCCGTTTCGGCTACGAGCAGTACTTC. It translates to CASSEFSSRFGYEQYF.